The rows below give T cell receptor beta chains drawn from one sample of a study of regulatory T cells in long-lasting Graves disease. TCRdb re-derived calls from the multiplex PCR reads in MiXCR, one entry per CDR3 protein. There are 350,000 to 450,000 distinct CDR3 sequences in the sample; more than 20% occur only once, and under 35% lies in the top ten. Here the sequenced sample was peripheral blood mononuclear cells (PBMCs), taken when the disease was refractory, from a patient treated with antithyroid drugs. These receptors came from a woman aged 40 to 50 with Graves disease. Each CDR3 is given with its conserved first and last residue. The D gene is left open where the match is weak. Only some rows state a clone size, as once, few, many or a class for expanded clones.

size: -; D: TRBD1; J: TRBJ1-2; V: TRBV13; CDR3: CASSSLATGPLFDGYTF; DNA: TGTGCCAGCAGCTCTCTAGCGACAGGGCCTTTGTTTGATGGCTACACCTTC
size: few; D: -; J: TRBJ1-1; V: TRBV7-2; CDR3: CASSPGKIGTWNTEAFF; DNA: TGTGCCAGCAGCCCGGGCAAGATCGGAACTTGGAACACTGAAGCTTTCTTT
size: many; D: -; J: TRBJ1-5; V: TRBV2; CDR3: CASSGPQPGQPQHF; DNA: TGTGCCAGCAGCGGGCCCCAACCCGGACAGCCCCAGCATTTT
size: many; D: -; J: TRBJ2-7; V: TRBV20-1; CDR3: CSVTGSYEQYF; DNA: TGCAGTGTCACAGGATCCTACGAGCAGTACTTC
size: few; D: TRBD1; J: TRBJ1-5; V: TRBV6-2/TRBV6-3; CDR3: CAPAGTGDPYSNQPQHF; DNA: TGTGCCCCCGCCGGGACAGGGGACCCTTATAGCAATCAGCCCCAGCATTTT
size: many; D: -; J: TRBJ2-2; V: TRBV6-5; CDR3: CASSSVWNTGELFF; DNA: TGTGCCAGCAGTTCCGTCTGGAACACCGGGGAGCTGTTTTTT
size: many; D: -; J: TRBJ1-5; V: TRBV28; CDR3: CASSFPSLDGHSNQPQHF; DNA: TGTGCCAGCAGTTTCCCCTCTCTTGACGGTCATAGCAATCAGCCCCAGCATTTT
size: -; D: -; J: TRBJ2-7; V: TRBV28; CDR3: CASGDEGYSYEQYF; DNA: TGTGCCAGTGGTGATGAGGGCTACTCCTACGAGCAGTACTTC
size: few; D: TRBD1; J: TRBJ2-4; V: TRBV7-9; CDR3: CASSLAGDSTRDIQYF; DNA: TGTGCCAGCAGCTTAGCGGGGGACAGCACTAGGGACATTCAGTACTTC
size: few; D: TRBD2; J: TRBJ2-2; V: TRBV19; CDR3: CASSPGGGVQNTGELFF; DNA: TGTGCCAGTAGCCCCGGTGGGGGGGTACAGAACACCGGGGAGCTGTTTTTT
size: many; D: -; J: TRBJ2-7; V: TRBV27; CDR3: CASSLSQSYEQYF; DNA: TGTGCCAGCAGTTTGTCACAGAGCTACGAGCAGTACTTC
size: -; D: TRBD2; J: TRBJ2-7; V: TRBV19; CDR3: CASSTRSLADSYEQYF; DNA: TGTGCCAGTAGTACCCGGTCGCTAGCGGATTCCTACGAGCAGTACTTC
size: many; D: TRBD2; J: TRBJ2-5; V: TRBV28; CDR3: CASRGDGLVIETQYF; DNA: TGTGCCAGCAGAGGGGACGGACTAGTTATAGAGACCCAGTACTTC
size: few; D: TRBD2; J: TRBJ2-7; V: TRBV7-6; CDR3: CASSLAGDDYEQYF; DNA: TGTGCCAGCAGTCTAGCGGGAGACGACTACGAGCAGTACTTC
size: many; D: TRBD2; J: TRBJ2-5; V: TRBV28; CDR3: CASSLLGTSGQETQYF; DNA: TGTGCCAGCAGTTTGCTCGGGACTAGCGGACAAGAGACCCAGTACTTC
size: -; D: -; J: TRBJ2-2; V: TRBV19; CDR3: CASRRGYRGELFF; DNA: TGTGCCAGTAGGAGAGGGTATCGAGGGGAGCTGTTTTTT
size: many; D: TRBD2; J: TRBJ2-5; V: TRBV12-3/TRBV12-4; CDR3: CASRLAGAFQETQYF; DNA: TGTGCCAGCAGGCTAGCGGGAGCTTTCCAAGAGACCCAGTACTTC
size: -; D: TRBD2; J: TRBJ2-7; V: TRBV18; CDR3: CASSRATGLAGPEQYF; DNA: TGTGCCAGCTCAAGGGCCACGGGACTAGCGGGACCCGAGCAGTACTTC
size: many; D: -; J: TRBJ2-7; V: TRBV10-3; CDR3: CAISKDYEQYF; DNA: TGTGCCATCAGCAAGGACTACGAGCAGTACTTC
size: few; D: TRBD2; J: TRBJ2-1; V: TRBV20-1; CDR3: CSARDPSTSGGYNEQFF; DNA: TGCAGTGCTAGAGACCCCTCGACTAGCGGGGGCTACAATGAGCAGTTCTTC
size: -; D: TRBD1; J: TRBJ1-4; V: TRBV25-1; CDR3: CASSTGGLLATNEKLFF; DNA: TGTGCCAGTTCGACAGGGGGCCTACTTGCAACTAATGAAAAACTGTTTTTT
size: many; D: TRBD1; J: TRBJ2-7; V: TRBV2; CDR3: CASSDLGTAQYEQYF; DNA: TGTGCCAGCAGTGATTTAGGGACAGCCCAATACGAGCAGTACTTC
size: many; D: TRBD1; J: TRBJ2-7; V: TRBV28; CDR3: CASSLWQGEMGQYF; DNA: TGTGCCAGCAGTTTATGGCAGGGGGAGATGGGGCAGTACTTC
size: -; D: TRBD1; J: TRBJ2-5; V: TRBV7-9; CDR3: CASSFPLKIGTDQETQYF; DNA: TGTGCCAGCAGCTTCCCATTGAAAATTGGGACAGACCAAGAGACCCAGTACTTC
size: -; D: -; J: TRBJ2-7; V: TRBV5-4; CDR3: CASSPSRGAVYEQYF; DNA: TGTGCCAGCAGCCCGTCCCGGGGGGCGGTCTACGAGCAGTACTTC
size: -; D: -; J: TRBJ1-2; V: TRBV6-2/TRBV6-3; CDR3: CASSYARTHDYGYTF; DNA: TGTGCCAGCAGTTACGCTCGGACCCACGACTATGGCTACACCTTC
size: -; D: TRBD2; J: TRBJ2-1; V: TRBV12-3/TRBV12-4; CDR3: CASRPVAGGRNNEQFF; DNA: TGTGCCAGCAGGCCTGTAGCGGGAGGGCGAAACAATGAGCAGTTCTTC
size: many; D: TRBD1; J: TRBJ2-2; V: TRBV6-1; CDR3: CASRDRGYGELFF; DNA: TGTGCCAGCAGGGACAGGGGCTACGGGGAGCTGTTTTTT
size: few; D: -; J: TRBJ1-1; V: TRBV30; CDR3: CAWSGQTNTEAFF; DNA: TGTGCCTGGAGTGGGCAAACGAACACTGAAGCTTTCTTT
size: -; D: TRBD1; J: TRBJ2-7; V: TRBV6-1; CDR3: CASRGRQGRYEQYF; DNA: TGTGCCAGCAGGGGAAGACAGGGGAGGTACGAGCAGTACTTC
size: many; D: -; J: TRBJ2-5; V: TRBV24-1; CDR3: CATSDLEWAGQETQYF; DNA: TGTGCCACCAGTGATTTGGAGTGGGCAGGGCAAGAGACCCAGTACTTC
size: many; D: -; J: TRBJ2-7; V: TRBV2; CDR3: CASSESFVRRTYEQYF; DNA: TGTGCCAGCAGTGAGAGCTTTGTCAGGAGGACCTACGAGCAGTACTTC
size: many; D: -; J: TRBJ2-5; V: TRBV28; CDR3: CASSYGFGGINQETQYF; DNA: TGTGCCAGCAGTTATGGGTTTGGGGGGATCAACCAAGAGACCCAGTACTTC
size: few; D: -; J: TRBJ1-1; V: TRBV19; CDR3: CASSRRWGRNTEAFF; DNA: TGTGCCAGTAGCAGACGTTGGGGGCGGAACACTGAAGCTTTCTTT
size: many; D: -; J: TRBJ1-4; V: TRBV6-5; CDR3: CASSYPPGGSEKLFF; DNA: TGTGCCAGCAGTTACCCTCCGGGAGGGAGTGAAAAACTGTTTTTT
size: many; D: -; J: TRBJ1-2; V: TRBV28; CDR3: CASSRTANYGYTF; DNA: TGTGCCAGCAGTCGGACAGCTAACTATGGCTACACCTTC
size: many; D: -; J: TRBJ2-7; V: TRBV28; CDR3: CASSKGGRGNEQYF; DNA: TGTGCCAGCAGTAAGGGAGGAAGGGGCAACGAGCAGTACTTC
size: many; D: TRBD2; J: TRBJ2-5; V: TRBV12-3/TRBV12-4; CDR3: CASSLFASGSSETQYF; DNA: TGTGCCAGCAGTTTGTTTGCTAGCGGGAGTAGTGAGACCCAGTACTTC
size: few; D: TRBD1; J: TRBJ1-6; V: TRBV12-3/TRBV12-4; CDR3: CASRLTRDSYNSPLHF; DNA: TGTGCCAGCAGATTAACCCGGGACAGTTATAATTCACCCCTCCACTTT
size: once; D: TRBD1; J: TRBJ2-5; V: TRBV2; CDR3: CASRDRDRETQYF; DNA: TGTGCCAGCAGGGACAGGGATCGGGAGACCCAGTACTTC
size: many; D: -; J: TRBJ1-1; V: TRBV10-1; CDR3: CASSESPVNTEAFF; DNA: TGCGCCAGCAGTGAGTCGCCCGTTAACACTGAAGCTTTCTTT
size: many; D: -; J: TRBJ1-6; V: TRBV20-1; CDR3: CSASRDTSNSPLHF; DNA: TGCAGTGCTAGCCGGGACACCTCTAATTCACCCCTCCACTTT
size: many; D: -; J: TRBJ2-6; V: TRBV28; CDR3: CASTRVAGANVLTF; DNA: TGTGCCAGCACCAGGGTGGCGGGGGCCAACGTCCTGACTTTC
size: many; D: -; J: TRBJ2-5; V: TRBV2; CDR3: CASSATRHQETQYF; DNA: TGTGCCAGCAGTGCGACTAGGCACCAAGAGACCCAGTACTTC